This TCR beta chain is drawn from a study of siplizumab effects on memory and regulatory T cells (dated by TCRdb to 2018 to 2020). Describing the broader study: The study looked at the effect of siplizumab, an anti-CD2 antibody, on alloreactive T-cell subsets in allogeneic mixed lymphocyte reactions made from human PBMCs. General conclusions and limits of the study: Because sequences below about 10^-5 frequency were poorly captured, only a minor fraction of alloreactive clones could be mapped to unstimulated subsets. Among mappable alloreactive CD4+ clones, the Treg-derived fraction averaged around 70% with siplizumab versus about 25% in control reactions. Siplizumab significantly reduced the cumulative frequency of alloreactive sequences traceable to unstimulated CD4+ memory T cells. Greater diversity appeared to be present in unstimulated naive T cells than in memory T cells, and a substantial contribution to the alloresponse seemed to be made by naive cells. Whether proliferating Tregs from siplizumab cultures actually had suppressive function was not functionally confirmed. About 75-96% of proliferating CD4+ or CD8+ clones could not be given a naive or memory phenotype.

Library prep was done by the immunoSEQ multiplex PCR assay. Roughly 10^5 TCR templates per sample were assayed on the deep sequencing platform. Genomic DNA extracted from sorted T cells was used for TCRbeta CDR3 sequencing. As for the original processing: Clonal analysis of TCRbeta CDR3 data was done in the R programming language. Alloreactive CD4+ and CD8+ clones were identified by comparing unstimulated samples to CFSE-low samples taken after the reaction. Alloreactive CD4+ clones were assigned to regulatory or non-regulatory origin by matching sequences to sorted unstimulated Treg and non-Treg repertoires. Held by TCRdb, this immuneACCESS table contains in-frame sequences only and omits some clones. Under half of the omission traces to an unresolved V gene where checked; the cause of the rest is unknown. For V, J and clone size, that table is used; D and trimming come from the DNA. The sample table holds about 120,000 clones, of which around 94% were seen once. Jointly, the top ten make up under 2% of the sample.

Sorted unstimulated T cells, along with proliferating T cells recovered from mixed lymphocyte reactions, underwent TCRbeta CDR3 sequencing. Fresh whole blood from roughly ten HLA-typed healthy donors was used to isolate PBMCs. To map where alloreactive clones came from, CD4+ non-regulatory T cells in the unstimulated state were FACS-sorted. About this clone: This receptor's antigen is unknown. No base qualities exist here, and no much larger clone lies one base off it.

This TCR was sampled from a human donor in good health. The sample taken for sequencing was non-Treg CD4+ T cells sorted from blood. The cell subset or site tag for this specimen amounts to: FACS-sorted unstimulated CD4+ non-regulatory T cells.

The base sequence is TGCGCCAGCAGTGAGTTCCAGTTAGAAGGCTACGAGCAGTACTTC. This codes for CASSEFQLEGYEQYF. Recombination linked TRBV10-2 to TRBJ2-7; confidence is insufficient to name the D gene. Reading the germline V gene gives CDR1 WSHSY and CDR2 SAAADI. From cysteine to phenylalanine, the CDR3 is 15 amino acids long. Only the CDR3 region is kept as DNA, spanning 45 bases read in frame from base 1. V is cut by 1 base and J by 3 bases, and the space between the germline ends is 13 bases.